The next 11 T cell receptor beta chains were all read from a single sample in a study of early T cells in non-severe SARS-CoV-2 infection. TCRdb itself ran the 5' RACE reads through MiXCR, one entry per CDR3 protein. Among 48,000 or so distinct CDR3 sequences listed, 6.2% were seen once. The sequenced sample was whole blood, obtained at baseline. Receptors originate from an adult who was a healthcare worker with PCR-confirmed SARS-CoV-2 infection or an uninfected control (not recorded which).

At least ten counts were recorded for this clonotype. The gene calls are TRBV9 and TRBJ2-1; TRBD1 matches 8 bases. The CDR3 sequence is 13 residues long. Trimming removed 1 base from V and 9 bases from J; junction bases left unmatched: 3. Germline CDR1 and CDR2: SGDLS and YYNGEE. CDR3 bases: TGTGCCAGCAGCGTACAGGGGGCCTCTGAGCAGTTCTTC. This sequence encodes CASSVQGASEQFF.

This clonotype was recorded a few times. A junction boundary mismatches the germline segment, possibly from a read error. J is TRBJ1-5 and V is TRBV6-6; D gene ambiguous. Per the germline V gene, CDR1 is MNHNY and CDR2 is SVGAGI (reference sequence). This CDR3 region has 13 residues. Here the CDR3 reads CASKVSNNRPQHF. The CDR3 bases are TGTGCCAGCAAGGTCAGCAACAATCGGCCCCAGCATTTT.

This clonotype was picked up many times. This CDR3 reads CASSIPRGKRSANTGELFF. The DNA for the CDR3 is TGTGCCAGTAGTATTCCCCGCGGAAAGCGGTCGGCGAACACCGGGGAGCTGTTTTTT. The chain joins TRBV19 to TRBJ2-2; the D gene is possibly TRBD2 (5 bases). Trimming shortened V by 3 bases and J by 0 bases, and 20 bases separated the two germline ends. CDR1 LNHDA and CDR2 SQIVND come from the germline V gene (reference sequence). The CDR3 runs to 19 residues. Full variable domain (remainder filled in from reference TRBV19 and TRBJ2-2): DGGITQSPKYLFRKEGQNVTLSCEQNLNHDAMYWYRQDPGQGLRLIYYSQIVNDFQKGDIAEGYSVSREKKESFPLTVTSAQKNPTAFYLCASSIPRGKRSANTGELFFGEGSRLTVL.

This clonotype has ten or more counts. In nucleotides, the CDR3 is TGTGCCAGCAGGGAAGTTTCAGGGGGTGGTCCGTTCTTC. It specifies CASREVSGGGPFF. The genes are TRBV6-5 and TRBJ2-1; 7 nucleotides line up with TRBD1. Germline CDR1 MNHEY, CDR2 SVGAGI. V lost 6 bases to trimming and J lost 15 bases; unmatched junction nucleotides: 14. CDR3 length: 13 residues.

This clonotype was seen ten or more times. This chain links TRBV20-1 with TRBJ2-1, with 10 bases aligning to TRBD2. CDR3 length: 14 residues. CDR1 DFQATT and CDR2 SNEGSKA come from the germline V gene (reference sequence). The V segment lost 5 bases and the J segment 10 bases; nucleotides outside the gene matches: 11. CDR3 DNA: TGCAGTGCTCGATCGACCAGCGGGAGGGACGAGCAGTTCTTC. Amino acid sequence: CSARSTSGRDEQFF.

This chain uses TRBV7-9 with TRBJ1-2; 9 bases map to TRBD1. CDR1 and CDR2 (germline): SEHNR, FQNEAQ (reference sequence). V was pared by 5 bases and J by 6 bases, with 7 bases of the junction left unmatched. The CDR3 length is 14 residues. The CDR3 nucleotides read TGTGCCAGCAGCACTTTCCGGGACAGGGATGGCTACACCTTC. Protein: CASSTFRDRDGYTF.

This clonotype was recorded at least ten times. The V call is TRBV4-3, the J call TRBJ2-5; D call uncertain. Germline V gene lookup returns CDR1 LGHNA and CDR2 YSLEER. Trimming pared 2 bases from V and 0 bases from J, leaving 10 bases between. CDR3 size: 15 residues. For the CDR3, the DNA is TGCGCCAGCAGCCAAAGTCGGCTGTACCAAGAGACCCAGTACTTC. Translated, it gives CASSQSRLYQETQYF.

This clonotype has a count of ten or more. The rearrangement uses TRBV6-1 and TRBJ1-2, with D perhaps TRBD1 (5 bases). Per the germline V gene, CDR1 is MNHNS and CDR2 is SASEGT. This CDR3 has 11 amino acids. The ends were cut back, 11 bases at V and 7 bases at J, with 14 bases in the middle. The CDR3 here is CAEGQGSGYTF. Written as DNA, the CDR3 is TGTGCCGAAGGGCAGGGCAGTGGCTACACCTTC.

Ten or more counts support this clonotype. This rearrangement joins TRBV5-1 to TRBJ2-5; the D gene is possibly TRBD1 (6 bases). The CDR3 runs to 16 residues. V dropped 1 base and J dropped 0 bases, with 13 bases sitting between them. From germline, CDR1 is SGHRS and CDR2 YFSETQ. CDR3 nucleotides: TGCGCCAGCAGCTTGTTCGGACAGCCCAACCAAGAGACCCAGTACTTC. It translates to CASSLFGQPNQETQYF.

This clonotype was counted many times. The V and J genes are TRBV5-1 and TRBJ2-7, with 8 bases matching TRBD2. The CDR3 totals 15 residues. With V trimmed by 3 bases and J by 0 bases, 5 bases remained unmatched. Germline V gene sequence: CDR1 SGHRS, CDR2 YFSETQ. CDR3 in DNA: TGCGCCAGCAGCTCCACTAGCGGTCTCTCCTACGAGCAGTACTTC. This sequence encodes CASSSTSGLSYEQYF.

At least ten counts were recorded for this clonotype. This chain joins TRBV18 and TRBJ2-2; D is possibly TRBD2 (5 bases). The ends were cut back, 0 bases at V and 3 bases at J, with 11 bases in the middle. The length of the CDR3 is 16 residues. CDR1 is KGHSH, CDR2 LQKENI, per germline. The DNA for the CDR3 is TGTGCCAGCTCACCACCGAGTCTAGCTTACACCGGGGAGCTGTTTTTT. This codes for CASSPPSLAYTGELFF.